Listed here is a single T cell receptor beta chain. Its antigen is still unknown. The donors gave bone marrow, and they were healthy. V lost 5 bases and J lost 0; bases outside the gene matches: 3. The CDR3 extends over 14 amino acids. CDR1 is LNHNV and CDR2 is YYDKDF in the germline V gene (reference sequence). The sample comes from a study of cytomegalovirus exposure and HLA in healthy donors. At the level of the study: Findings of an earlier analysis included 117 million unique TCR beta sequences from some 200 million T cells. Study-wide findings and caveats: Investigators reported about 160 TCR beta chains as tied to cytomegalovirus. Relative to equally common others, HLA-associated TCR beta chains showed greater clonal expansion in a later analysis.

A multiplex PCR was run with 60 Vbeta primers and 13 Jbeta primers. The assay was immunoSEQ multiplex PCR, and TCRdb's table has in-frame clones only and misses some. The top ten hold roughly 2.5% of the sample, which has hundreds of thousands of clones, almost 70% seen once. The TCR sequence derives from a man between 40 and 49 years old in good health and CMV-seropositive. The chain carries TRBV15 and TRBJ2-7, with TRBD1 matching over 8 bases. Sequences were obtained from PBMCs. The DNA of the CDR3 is TGTGCCACCAGCGCGGACAGGGACTCCTACGAGCAGTACTTC. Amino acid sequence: CATSADRDSYEQYF.